This T cell receptor beta chain was sequenced in a study of blood T cell repertoires in COVID-19. About the study: Samples taken during acute and convalescent COVID-19 were collected in the United States, Italy and Spain. Sources were T cells, B-cell-depleted T cells, or PBMCs; the material itself was cDNA or gDNA.

Per germline, CDR1 KGHSH and CDR2 LQKENI. The V and J ends lost 2 bases and 3 bases respectively, with 7 bases between them. CDR3 length: 13 amino acids. Original analysis: Reference gene primer amplification in the assay estimated nucleated cell counts. Profiling relied on immunoSEQ multiplex PCR, and the TCRdb table lists in-frame clones only, not all of them. The V and J calls and clone size come from that table; D and trimming were worked out from the DNA. The sample consists of about 130,000 clones, about 70% of them appearing once. The sample consisted of peripheral blood. The rearrangement links TRBV18 to TRBJ1-2; TRBD1 is a possible D gene (5 bases). This clonotype originated in a man aged 55-75 years with acute or convalescent COVID-19. The CDR3 sequence: CASSPLGDYGYTF. The CDR3 bases are TGTGCCAGCTCACCATTAGGGGACTATGGCTACACCTTC.